The rows below give T cell receptor beta chains drawn from one sample of a study of shared clonotypes between healthy human individuals. The repertoire was sequenced with immunoSEQ multiplex PCR; TCRdb's copy has only in-frame clones and lacks some. The sample comprises about 820,000 clones, approximately 92% of which are singletons, and around 24% rests with the top ten. Material: naive CD8+ T cells sorted from blood. The receptors stem from a man between 25 and 39 years old in good health. Each CDR3 is given with its conserved first and last residue. D genes are given only for firm matches. The size of a clone is reported for some rows only, either as once, few or many, or as a class for expanded clones.

clone size: NA
D gene: NA
J gene: TRBJ2-7
V gene: TRBV11-2
CDR3 DNA: TGTGCCAGCAGCTCTATGACAGGCACCTACGAGCAGTACTTC
CDR3 protein: CASSSMTGTYEQYF

clone size: NA
D gene: NA
J gene: TRBJ2-1
V gene: TRBV19
CDR3 DNA: TGTGCCAGTAGTATAGATAGGTGGGACGCCAATGAGCAGTTCTTC
CDR3 protein: CASSIDRWDANEQFF

clone size: NA
D gene: TRBD1
J gene: TRBJ2-1
V gene: TRBV2
CDR3 DNA: TGTGCCAGCATTGGGACAGGAGGAGAGCAGTTCTTC
CDR3 protein: CASIGTGGEQFF

clone size: NA
D gene: NA
J gene: TRBJ2-7
V gene: TRBV5-5
CDR3 DNA: TGTGCCAGCAGCTTGTGGGCGGTGGGCTCCTACGAGCAGTACTTC
CDR3 protein: CASSLWAVGSYEQYF

clone size: NA
D gene: NA
J gene: TRBJ2-7
V gene: TRBV2
CDR3 DNA: TGTGCCAGCAGTGGTGATAGAGCCTACGAGCAGTACTTC
CDR3 protein: CASSGDRAYEQYF

clone size: NA
D gene: NA
J gene: TRBJ2-7
V gene: TRBV5-6
CDR3 DNA: TGTGCCAGCAGCTTGCAGGCTGGAGAGCAGTACTTC
CDR3 protein: CASSLQAGEQYF

clone size: once
D gene: NA
J gene: TRBJ2-2
V gene: TRBV11-3
CDR3 DNA: TGTGCCAGCAGCCTAGTAGGGCAGTCGAACACCGGGGAGCTGTTTTTT
CDR3 protein: CASSLVGQSNTGELFF

clone size: NA
D gene: NA
J gene: TRBJ2-7
V gene: TRBV28
CDR3 DNA: TGTGCCAGCAGTCTAACTCTAGCATACGAGCAGTACTTC
CDR3 protein: CASSLTLAYEQYF

clone size: NA
D gene: NA
J gene: TRBJ1-1
V gene: TRBV27
CDR3 DNA: TGTGCCAGCAGTTGGGTGGCGGAGCCGAACACTGAAGCTTTCTTT
CDR3 protein: CASSWVAEPNTEAFF

clone size: NA
D gene: TRBD1
J gene: TRBJ2-7
V gene: TRBV5-5
CDR3 DNA: TGTGCCAGCAGCGAGGACAGGATTGGCCTGGCCTACGAGCAGTACTTC
CDR3 protein: CASSEDRIGLAYEQYF

clone size: NA
D gene: NA
J gene: TRBJ2-1
V gene: TRBV12-2
CDR3 DNA: TGTGCAAGTCGCCCGACTAGCGGGAGATCTAATGAGCAGTTCTTC
CDR3 protein: CASRPTSGRSNEQFF

clone size: NA
D gene: TRBD1
J gene: TRBJ1-2
V gene: TRBV7-9
CDR3 DNA: TGTGCCAGCAGCTTACTGGCCCGGGACAGGGGATTCTATGGCTACACCTTC
CDR3 protein: CASSLLARDRGFYGYTF

clone size: NA
D gene: TRBD2
J gene: TRBJ2-1
V gene: TRBV15
CDR3 DNA: TGTGCCACCAGCCCTTCGGGGGTCGGGAGGGCCAGGGAGCAGTTCTTC
CDR3 protein: CATSPSGVGRAREQFF

clone size: NA
D gene: NA
J gene: TRBJ2-2
V gene: TRBV29-1
CDR3 DNA: TGCAGCGTGCGGACAAGCCGTTGGAACACCGGGGAGCTGTTTTTT
CDR3 protein: CSVRTSRWNTGELFF

clone size: NA
D gene: NA
J gene: TRBJ2-7
V gene: TRBV7-6
CDR3 DNA: TGTGCCAGCAGCTACGCGAGGGGAGAGCAGTACTTC
CDR3 protein: CASSYARGEQYF

clone size: NA
D gene: TRBD2
J gene: TRBJ2-1
V gene: TRBV4-3
CDR3 DNA: TGCGCCAGCAGCCAAGCCTCGGGAGTAGCGGGAGGTGGGGGGAATGAGCAGTTCTTC
CDR3 protein: CASSQASGVAGGGGNEQFF

clone size: NA
D gene: NA
J gene: TRBJ2-3
V gene: TRBV7-9
CDR3 DNA: TGTGCCAGCAGCGCGACAGATACGCAGTATTTT
CDR3 protein: CASSATDTQYF

clone size: NA
D gene: NA
J gene: TRBJ2-3
V gene: TRBV27
CDR3 DNA: TGTGCCAGCAGTTTACTCCGGACAGGAGGGGTGACAGATACGCAGTATTTT
CDR3 protein: CASSLLRTGGVTDTQYF

clone size: NA
D gene: NA
J gene: TRBJ1-1
V gene: TRBV27
CDR3 DNA: TGTGCCAGCCTGCCTCTGGGACAAAGTAACACTGAAGCTTTCTTT
CDR3 protein: CASLPLGQSNTEAFF

clone size: few
D gene: NA
J gene: TRBJ1-2
V gene: TRBV2
CDR3 DNA: TGTGCCACCAAAACTCCGTACGGGGGCGCATTGGGCTACACCTTC
CDR3 protein: CATKTPYGGALGYTF

clone size: few
D gene: TRBD1
J gene: TRBJ1-3
V gene: TRBV7-6
CDR3 DNA: TGTGCCAGCAGCTCCCGGGACAGGGAGGGAGGAAACACCATATATTTT
CDR3 protein: CASSSRDREGGNTIYF

clone size: NA
D gene: NA
J gene: TRBJ2-2
V gene: TRBV6-6
CDR3 DNA: TGTGCCAGCAGCCCTGCGTCCGGGGAGCTGTTTTTT
CDR3 protein: CASSPASGELFF

clone size: NA
D gene: NA
J gene: TRBJ1-2
V gene: TRBV7-9
CDR3 DNA: TGTGCCAGCAGCCCGGAAGATCTTAGCCGGGTCACAAGAGGTGGCTACACCTTC
CDR3 protein: CASSPEDLSRVTRGGYTF

clone size: NA
D gene: NA
J gene: TRBJ1-3
V gene: TRBV10-3
CDR3 DNA: TGTGCCATCATGAGAGAGGGGTCTGGAAACACCATATATTTT
CDR3 protein: CAIMREGSGNTIYF

clone size: once
D gene: NA
J gene: TRBJ2-1
V gene: TRBV27
CDR3 DNA: TGTGCCAGCAGAACGGGAGCAAATGAGCAGTTCTTC
CDR3 protein: CASRTGANEQFF

clone size: NA
D gene: NA
J gene: TRBJ2-5
V gene: TRBV7-9
CDR3 DNA: TGTGCCAGCAGCTCCCGGGTGGGGGCTGAGGAGCAGTACTTC
CDR3 protein: CASSSRVGAEEQYF

clone size: NA
D gene: NA
J gene: TRBJ2-7
V gene: TRBV27
CDR3 DNA: TGTGCCAGCAGTTCCGGGGTCGACACTAGGGAGCAGTACTTC
CDR3 protein: CASSSGVDTREQYF

clone size: NA
D gene: NA
J gene: TRBJ2-7
V gene: TRBV11-2
CDR3 DNA: TGTGCCAGCAGCCCAAGGACCGGACACCGACCCTACGAGCAGTACTTC
CDR3 protein: CASSPRTGHRPYEQYF

clone size: NA
D gene: NA
J gene: TRBJ2-2
V gene: TRBV7-2
CDR3 DNA: TGTGCCAGCAGCTTAGAGTTGGCAGGGAACACCGGGGAGCTGTTTTTT
CDR3 protein: CASSLELAGNTGELFF

clone size: NA
D gene: NA
J gene: TRBJ1-1
V gene: TRBV7-7
CDR3 DNA: TGTGCTAGCAGCTACTCGGCGAACACTGAAGCTTTCTTT
CDR3 protein: CASSYSANTEAFF

clone size: NA
D gene: TRBD1
J gene: TRBJ2-4
V gene: TRBV7-3
CDR3 DNA: TGTGCCAGCAGCGACAGGGTTCAACCGGACATTCAGTACTTC
CDR3 protein: CASSDRVQPDIQYF

clone size: NA
D gene: NA
J gene: TRBJ2-3
V gene: TRBV9
CDR3 DNA: TGTGCCAGCAGCGACAGTTTGACCAATACGCAGTATTTT
CDR3 protein: CASSDSLTNTQYF

clone size: NA
D gene: NA
J gene: TRBJ2-7
V gene: TRBV27
CDR3 DNA: TGTGCCAGCAGTTTCACCCAGGCTTCCTACGAGCAGTACTTC
CDR3 protein: CASSFTQASYEQYF

clone size: NA
D gene: NA
J gene: TRBJ1-4
V gene: TRBV27
CDR3 DNA: TGTGCCAGCAGTCCAGAAGGACTTCTTGAAAAACTGTTTTTT
CDR3 protein: CASSPEGLLEKLFF

clone size: NA
D gene: TRBD2
J gene: TRBJ2-7
V gene: TRBV29-1
CDR3 DNA: TGCAGCGTTGATGGACTAGCGGGAGCCTACGAGCAGTACTTC
CDR3 protein: CSVDGLAGAYEQYF

clone size: NA
D gene: NA
J gene: TRBJ1-1
V gene: TRBV27
CDR3 DNA: TGTGCCAGCAGTTTATCGGGCTGGGGCGCCGGAGCTTTCTTT
CDR3 protein: CASSLSGWGAGAFF

clone size: NA
D gene: NA
J gene: TRBJ1-1
V gene: TRBV7-3
CDR3 DNA: TGTGCCAGCAGCCTAAATTTGGGGGGACGAACTTTCTTT
CDR3 protein: CASSLNLGGRTFF

clone size: NA
D gene: NA
J gene: TRBJ1-4
V gene: TRBV4-1
CDR3 DNA: TGCGCCAGCAGCCCATCCGACACAGCCGGGGAAAAACTGTTTTTT
CDR3 protein: CASSPSDTAGEKLFF

clone size: NA
D gene: TRBD2
J gene: TRBJ2-1
V gene: TRBV7-3
CDR3 DNA: TGTGCCAGCAGCTTCACTAGCGGGGGCCTGGGTGAGCAGTTCTTC
CDR3 protein: CASSFTSGGLGEQFF